The 8 T cell receptor beta chains given below trace back to one sample, sequenced in a study of blood T cell repertoires in COVID-19. Libraries were prepared by immunoSEQ multiplex PCR; TCRdb keeps only in-frame clonotypes and omits some of them. The sample carries a few hundred thousand clones, approximately 83% recorded once. The specimen was PBMCs or T cells enriched from blood (not recorded which). The source is a man aged 30 to 39 who had recovered from COVID-19.

The chain links TRBV6-5 to TRBJ1-3, with a tentative D call TRBD1 (6 bases). Germline CDR1 and CDR2: MNHEY and SVGAGI. With 8 bases removed from V and 1 base from J, the gap between germline ends came to 9 bases. The CDR3 is 13 amino acids. The CDR3 DNA reads as TGTGCCAGCGAAGGGGGTTCTGGAAACACCATATATTTT. Protein product: CASEGGSGNTIYF.

The gene calls are TRBV5-1 and TRBJ2-5, with 15 bases lining up with TRBD2. V lost 6 bases, J lost 4 bases, and 13 bases stayed unmatched. Germline lookup yields CDR1 SGHRS and CDR2 YFSETQ. The CDR3 totals 18 residues. CDR3 DNA: TGCGCCAGCACCCTGGCGGGACTAGCGGGGGGCCCCCCAGAGACCCAGTACTTC. This codes for CASTLAGLAGGPPETQYF.

The J gene is TRBJ1-2, the V gene TRBV24-1, with 10 bases identical to TRBD1. The germline V gene has CDR1 KGHDR and CDR2 SFDVKD. Trimming took 3 bases from V and 9 from J; bases not matched to a gene: 6. CDR3 length: 14 amino acids. CDR3 nucleotide sequence: TGTGCCACCAGTGATAACGGACAGGGGGAGAGCTACACCTTC. Its protein product is CATSDNGQGESYTF.

The CDR3 sequence: CAISGLAGAGGTQYF. The CDR3 nucleotides are TGTGCCATCAGTGGGCTAGCGGGGGCCGGGGGGACCCAGTACTTC. V is TRBV10-3 and J is TRBJ2-5, with 10 bases that match TRBD2. Unmatched junction bases numbered 9, after V lost 4 bases and J lost 7 bases. From germline, CDR1 is ENHRY and CDR2 SYGVKD. CDR3 size: 15 residues.

The chain carries TRBV19 and TRBJ1-1; weak D call: TRBD1 (6 bases). The CDR3 runs 18 residues. Germline CDR1 and CDR2: LNHDA and SQIVND (reference sequence). Trimming cost V 1 base and J 4 bases, with 22 bases left between them. CDR3 sequence reads: CASSIGPRTAWWGTEAFF. The CDR3 DNA is TGTGCCAGTAGTATAGGTCCCCGGACAGCCTGGTGGGGCACTGAAGCTTTCTTT.

The chain combines TRBV5-8 with TRBJ2-7; no clear D. The CDR3 is 9 residues long. With 2 bases removed from V and 9 bases from J, the gap between germline ends came to 3 bases. Germline CDR1 is SGHTS and CDR2 is YDEGEE. CDR3 region: CASSFLQYF. The CDR3 nucleotides read TGTGCCAGCAGCTTCTTGCAGTACTTC.

This clone was recorded only once. This chain connects TRBV29-1 to TRBJ1-5; 7 nucleotides match TRBD1. Germline V gives CDR1 SQVTM, CDR2 ANQGSEA. This CDR3 comprises 13 residues. J was trimmed by 1 base and V by 6 bases; bases with no gene match: 3. As DNA, the CDR3 is TGCAGCGTCATGGGACAGAGCAATCAGCCCCAGCATTTT. Translated, it gives CSVMGQSNQPQHF. Based on the CDR3 plus reference TRBV29-1 and TRBJ1-5, the full variable domain is SAVISQKPSRDICQRGTSLTIQCQVDSQVTMMFWYRQQPGQSLTLIATANQGSEATYESGFVIDKFPISRPNLTFSTLTVSNMSPEDSSIYLCSVMGQSNQPQHFGDGTRLSIL.

The gene calls are TRBV4-1 and TRBJ2-4; D not resolved. The germline V and J ends were trimmed by 0 bases and 0 bases, with 9 bases remaining between them. Germline values: CDR1 MGHRA, CDR2 YSYEKL. The CDR3 contains 16 residues. Here the CDR3 DNA reads TGCGCCAGCAGCCAAGAGGCTTCGGGAGCCAAAAACATTCAGTACTTC. Protein product: CASSQEASGAKNIQYF.